This T cell receptor beta chain was recovered during a study of blood T cell repertoires in COVID-19. Germline CDR1 is GTSNPN and CDR2 is SVGIG (reference sequence). There are 14 residues in the CDR3. Trimming left V 6 bases short and J 4 bases short, with 16 bases between. How the authors handled the data: Nucleated cell number was recorded as an estimate derived from reference gene primer amplification. Sequencing used immunoSEQ multiplex PCR; TCRdb keeps in-frame clones, though not all of them. The D gene and trimming were derived from the DNA, and the V and J assignments and clone size from that table. The top ten hold approximately 1% of the sample, which has around 380,000 clones, 81% seen once.

This sequence joins TRBV30 and TRBJ1-5; maybe TRBD1 (5 bases). The receptor comes from a human donor with acute or convalescent COVID-19. The donor label of this sample is uncertain. The material sequenced was peripheral blood. The CDR3 reads CACTETGSNQPQHF. Here the CDR3 DNA reads TGTGCCTGCACAGAAACAGGAAGTAATCAGCCCCAGCATTTT. Together with reference TRBV30 and TRBJ1-5, the CDR3 gives the full variable domain: SQTIHQWPATLVQPVGSPLSLECTVEGTSNPNLYWYRQAAGRGLQLLFYSVGIGQISSEVPQNLSASRPQDRQFILSSKKLLLSDSGFYLCACTETGSNQPQHFGDGTRLSIL.